This T cell receptor (beta chain) was sequenced in a study of memory CD4+ T cells and cytomegalovirus serostatus. The V gene end was trimmed by 6 bases and the J gene end by 2 bases; junction bases not matched to a gene: 14. In germline, CDR1 is MNHEY, CDR2 SMNVEV (reference sequence). The CDR3 has 18 residues. Worth noting for this clone: Its matching antigen is unknown.

Study findings and constraints: Of 150 to 200 reported CMV TCRbeta sequences, roughly 70 were found in memory CD4+ repertoires.

The sort gate was single viable CD3+CD4+CD8-CD45RO+ cells for memory CD4+ T cells. TCRdb's table, derived via immunoSEQ multiplex PCR, lists solely in-frame clones and lacks some. Among about 54,000 clones listed, over 65% were seen once. The gene calls are TRBV27 and TRBJ1-1; TRBD1 matches at 11 bases. The sequenced material came from memory CD4+ T cells from blood. The sequence came from an adult in good health and CMV-seropositive. The CDR3 region is CASSTIDPRTGGNTEAFF. The CDR3 DNA reads TGTGCCAGCAGCACCATAGACCCAAGGACAGGGGGCAACACTGAAGCTTTCTTT.